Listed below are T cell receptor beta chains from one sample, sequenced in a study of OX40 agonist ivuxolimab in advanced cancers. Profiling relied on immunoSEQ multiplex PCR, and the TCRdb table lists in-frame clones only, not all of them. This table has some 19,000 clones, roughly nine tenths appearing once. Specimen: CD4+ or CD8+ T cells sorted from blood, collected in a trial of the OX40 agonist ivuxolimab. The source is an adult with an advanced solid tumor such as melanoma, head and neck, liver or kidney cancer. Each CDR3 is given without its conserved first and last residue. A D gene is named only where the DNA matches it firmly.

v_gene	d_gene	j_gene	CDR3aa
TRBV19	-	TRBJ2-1	ASSADNYNEQF
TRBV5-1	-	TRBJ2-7	ASSLEGYEQY
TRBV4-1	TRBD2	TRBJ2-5	ASSHPLTSGSGETQY
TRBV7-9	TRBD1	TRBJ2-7	ASSSRDRPSYGQY
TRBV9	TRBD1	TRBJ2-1	ASSVNRDRGYNEQF
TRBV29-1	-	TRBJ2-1	SVDVGLLNEQF
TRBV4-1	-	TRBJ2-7	ASSQDPIYEQY
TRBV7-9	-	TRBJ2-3	ASYSARTDTQY
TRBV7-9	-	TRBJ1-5	ASSLVGGGQPQH
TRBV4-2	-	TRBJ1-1	ASSQRGNTEAF
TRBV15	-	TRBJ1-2	ATSSFKEGYT
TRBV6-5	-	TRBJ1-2	ASSYSRGAGYT
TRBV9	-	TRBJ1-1	ASSVDMNTEAF
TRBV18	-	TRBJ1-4	ASSTGIETNEKLF
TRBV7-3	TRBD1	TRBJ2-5	ARDRQQETQY
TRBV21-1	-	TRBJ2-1	ASMGGYSNEQF
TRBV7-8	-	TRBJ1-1	ASSLGQMNTEAF
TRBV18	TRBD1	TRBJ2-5	ASSPRTDRGRQETQY
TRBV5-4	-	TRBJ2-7	ASSFSYEQY
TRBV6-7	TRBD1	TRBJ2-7	ASSYSLVPGTVSYEQY
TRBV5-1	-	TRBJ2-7	ASSLATGEGKEQY
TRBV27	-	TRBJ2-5	ASSLSANSHQETQY
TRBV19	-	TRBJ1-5	ASSIGLWGNQPQH
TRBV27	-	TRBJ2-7	ASRVTGPPYEQY
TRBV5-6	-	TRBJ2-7	ASVYRRAYYEQY
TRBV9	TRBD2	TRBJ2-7	ASSPRLAGEYEQY
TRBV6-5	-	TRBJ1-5	ASSPRDYQPQH
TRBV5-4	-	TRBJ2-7	ASSLTPSWEQY
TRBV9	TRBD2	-	ASSVVGLAGGGPADEQY
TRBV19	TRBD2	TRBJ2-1	ASRGGLGDNEQF
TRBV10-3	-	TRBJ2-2	AIKQGGGELF
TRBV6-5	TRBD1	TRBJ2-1	ASSYSTGGFYNEQF
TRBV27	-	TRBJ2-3	ASSLNADTQY
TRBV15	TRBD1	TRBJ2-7	ATSRDQGQAREQY
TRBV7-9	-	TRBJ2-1	ASSLGTYYNEQF
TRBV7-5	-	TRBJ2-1	ARSQRNSGNEQF
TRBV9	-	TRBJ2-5	ASSVVGLGETQY
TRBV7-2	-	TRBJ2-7	ASSSPGAVDEQY
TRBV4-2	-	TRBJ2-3	ASSQVGSYEDTQY
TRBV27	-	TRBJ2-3	ASSLLAADTQY
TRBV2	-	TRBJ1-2	ASPVYSAGYT
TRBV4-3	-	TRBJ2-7	ASSEGSSSYEQY
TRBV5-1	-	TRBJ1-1	ASSLATGEAF
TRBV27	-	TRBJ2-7	ASSSGSQVYEQY
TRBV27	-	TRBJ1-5	ASRLGADLQPQH
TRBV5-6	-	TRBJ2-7	ASSLRGGTYEQY
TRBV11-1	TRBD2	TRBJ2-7	ASSPGLAASYEQY
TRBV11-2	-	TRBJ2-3	ASERTRLTDTQY
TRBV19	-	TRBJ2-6	ASSIGSSGANVLT
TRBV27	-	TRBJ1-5	ASRTMWGANQPQH
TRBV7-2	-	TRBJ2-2	ASSLELASSGTGELF
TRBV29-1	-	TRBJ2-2	SGEIGPGELF
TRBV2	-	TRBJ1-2	ARTYYGYT
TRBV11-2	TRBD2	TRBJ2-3	ASSFVPSGSTDTQY
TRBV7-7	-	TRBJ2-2	ASSLGTGELF
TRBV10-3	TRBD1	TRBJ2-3	AISQGPGGEDTQY
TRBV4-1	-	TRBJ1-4	ASSQGANFEKLF
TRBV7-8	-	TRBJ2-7	ASSFSSYEQY
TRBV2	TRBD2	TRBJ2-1	ASMEGSASGSGKQF